The rows below give T cell receptor beta chains drawn from one sample of a study of control samples from healthy donors and cancer patients. Only in-frame clones appear in the TCRdb table, and some are missing; sequencing was by immunoSEQ multiplex PCR. The table includes about 51,000 clones, 88% detected once. The sequencing sample was made of PBMCs. These receptors all come from a man aged 45-65 years with head and neck cancer. The CDR3 runs from the conserved cysteine through the conserved F or W. The D gene is left open where the match is weak. Not every row has a clone size; where given, it reads once, few, many or a size class.

once TRBJ2-1 TRBD2 16 TRBV28 CASRGRTSSSYNEQFF TGTGCCAGCAGGGGGAGGACTAGCTCATCCTACAATGAGCAGTTCTTC
once TRBJ1-2 TRBD1 14 TRBV11-2 CASSMDRTNYGYTF TGTGCCAGCAGTATGGACAGGACTAACTATGGCTACACCTTC
NA TRBJ2-1 NA 16 TRBV3-1/TRBV3-2 CASSQAWLASYNEQFF TGTGCCAGCAGCCAAGCATGGCTAGCATCCTACAATGAGCAGTTCTTC
NA TRBJ1-5 TRBD1 16 TRBV27 CASSPQDRGHRQPQHF TGTGCCAGCAGTCCCCAGGACAGGGGGCATCGACAGCCCCAGCATTTT
NA TRBJ2-2 TRBD1 19 TRBV7-8 CASSFGWTGAEEGTGELFF TGTGCCAGCAGCTTTGGGTGGACAGGGGCGGAGGAGGGCACCGGGGAGCTGTTTTTT
NA TRBJ2-1 NA 12 TRBV3-1/TRBV3-2 CASSPPDGNRFF TGTGCCAGCAGCCCCCCCGATGGCAATCGATTCTTC
NA TRBJ2-1 TRBD1 13 TRBV29-1 CSGRRTGGDEQFF TGCAGCGGACGCCGGACAGGGGGAGATGAGCAGTTCTTC
NA TRBJ2-3 NA 16 TRBV7-6 CASSVGSLSSTDTQYF TGTGCCAGCAGCGTCGGATCTCTCAGTAGCACAGATACGCAGTATTTT
NA TRBJ1-1 TRBD1 16 TRBV24-1 CATSDLLTGVNTEAFF TGTGCCACCAGTGATCTCCTGACAGGGGTGAACACTGAAGCTTTCTTT
NA TRBJ2-1 NA 15 TRBV19 CASSLGVAAYNEQFF TGTGCCAGTAGCCTCGGGGTAGCGGCCTACAATGAGCAGTTCTTC
NA TRBJ2-7 TRBD1 18 TRBV28 CASSLELSDRGLTYEQYF TGTGCCAGCAGTTTAGAGCTCTCGGACAGGGGCCTCACCTACGAGCAGTACTTC
NA TRBJ2-7 TRBD2 17 TRBV4-1 CASSHKTSGGYTYEQYF TGCGCCAGCAGCCACAAGACTAGCGGGGGCTATACCTACGAGCAGTACTTC
NA TRBJ1-4 NA 14 TRBV29-1 CSVAKQGTNEKLFF TGCAGCGTTGCAAAACAGGGAACTAATGAAAAACTGTTTTTT
NA TRBJ2-7 NA 19 TRBV11-2 CASSGREGVPRKTSYEQYF TGTGCCAGCAGTGGGAGGGAGGGGGTTCCCCGAAAGACCTCCTACGAACAGTACTTC
NA TRBJ2-1 NA 11 TRBV28 CASSFRNEQFF TGTGCCAGCAGTTTTAGAAATGAGCAGTTCTTC
NA TRBJ2-4 NA 13 TRBV11-2 CASSLPGRNIQYF TGTGCCAGCAGCTTACCAGGCAGGAACATTCAGTACTTC
NA TRBJ2-3 TRBD2 15 TRBV15 CATSAGGMSTDTQYF TGTGCCACCAGTGCGGGGGGTATGAGCACAGATACGCAGTATTTT
NA TRBJ2-1 NA 14 TRBV7-2 CASRTSWARDEQFF TGTGCCAGCAGAACCTCCTGGGCCCGGGATGAGCAGTTCTTC
once TRBJ1-1 TRBD1 15 TRBV10-3 CATRPGQGAFTEAFF TGTGCCACACGACCGGGACAGGGGGCTTTCACTGAAGCTTTCTTT
NA TRBJ1-1 NA 13 TRBV4-3 CASSRGMDTEAFF TGCGCCAGCAGCCGCGGGATGGACACTGAAGCTTTCTTT
NA TRBJ2-3 NA 12 TRBV5-4 CASSASTDTQYF TGTGCCAGCAGCGCGAGCACAGATACGCAGTATTTT
once TRBJ2-5 TRBD1 16 TRBV7-2 CASSPRRTGERETQYF TGTGCCAGCAGCCCGCGTAGGACAGGGGAACGAGAGACCCAGTACTTC
NA TRBJ2-1 NA 17 TRBV28 CASSLTAGGRGSNEQFF TGTGCCAGCAGTTTAACTGCTGGAGGGAGAGGGAGCAATGAGCAGTTCTTC
NA TRBJ1-1 NA 16 TRBV7-9 CASSFGGGRAAPEAFF TGTGCCAGCAGCTTCGGGGGGGGCAGGGCGGCCCCTGAAGCTTTCTTT
once TRBJ1-1 NA 13 TRBV11-2 CASSLAWGAEAFF TGTGCCAGCAGCTTAGCTTGGGGGGCTGAAGCTTTCTTT
NA TRBJ1-5 TRBD1 16 TRBV2 CASSAQGVHSNQPQHF TGTGCCAGCAGTGCCCAGGGGGTACATAGCAATCAGCCCCAGCATTTT
few TRBJ2-7 NA 14 TRBV19 CASSISGSSYEQYF TGTGCCAGTAGTATTTCGGGAAGCTCCTACGAGCAGTACTTC
NA TRBJ2-7 NA 14 TRBV5-6 CASSLVRGGYEQYF TGTGCCAGCAGCTTGGTGCGGGGTGGCTACGAGCAGTACTTC
once TRBJ2-2 TRBD2 16 TRBV7-2 CASSALAGGGTGELFF TGTGCCAGCAGCGCCTTAGCGGGGGGAGGGACCGGGGAGCTGTTTTTT
NA TRBJ2-6 TRBD1 17 TRBV7-2 CASSSRTGRPGANVLTF TGTGCCAGCAGCTCTCGGACAGGGAGACCTGGGGCCAACGTCCTGACTTTC
NA TRBJ2-1 TRBD1 14 TRBV14 CASSRDRGRNEQFF TGTGCCAGCAGCCGGGACAGGGGCCGCAATGAGCAGTTCTTC
NA TRBJ2-7 NA 14 TRBV28 CASNPGWPAYEQYF TGTGCCAGCAACCCAGGGTGGCCGGCGTACGAGCAGTACTTC
NA TRBJ2-2 TRBD2 15 TRBV7-9 CASSLVLAGGPELFF TGTGCCAGCAGCTTAGTACTAGCGGGAGGTCCTGAGCTGTTTTTT
once TRBJ2-1 NA 15 TRBV4-2 CASSQGQGSGNEQFF TGTGCCAGCAGCCAGGGGCAGGGTTCCGGCAATGAGCAGTTCTTC
NA TRBJ2-6 NA 15 TRBV5-8 CASSLGGSGANVLTF TGTGCCAGCAGCTTGGGAGGGTCTGGGGCCAACGTCCTGACTTTC
NA TRBJ2-7 TRBD2 17 TRBV10-3 CAISDDRGAGGFYEQYF TGTGCCATCAGTGACGACCGCGGAGCGGGAGGGTTTTACGAGCAGTACTTC
NA TRBJ1-2 NA 12 TRBV28 CASSLAVASYTF TGTGCCAGCAGTTTAGCAGTGGCTAGCTACACCTTC
NA TRBJ2-5 NA 14 TRBV27 CASSLWGAAETQYF TGTGCCAGCAGTTTATGGGGGGCGGCGGAGACCCAGTACTTC
NA TRBJ2-7 NA 14 TRBV27 CASSPTRASMEQYF TGTGCCAGCAGTCCAACCAGGGCCAGTATGGAGCAGTACTTC
NA TRBJ2-2 NA 15 TRBV7-2 CASSLYLYGTGELFF TGTGCCAGCAGCCTCTACCTTTACGGCACCGGGGAGCTGTTTTTT
few TRBJ2-1 TRBD2 16 TRBV9 CASSTSGGASYNEQFF TGTGCCAGCAGTACTAGCGGGGGGGCGTCCTACAATGAGCAGTTCTTC
few TRBJ2-4 NA 16 TRBV4-2 CASSQGSGEAKNIQYF TGTGCCAGCAGCCAAGGTAGCGGAGAAGCCAAAAACATTCAGTACTTC